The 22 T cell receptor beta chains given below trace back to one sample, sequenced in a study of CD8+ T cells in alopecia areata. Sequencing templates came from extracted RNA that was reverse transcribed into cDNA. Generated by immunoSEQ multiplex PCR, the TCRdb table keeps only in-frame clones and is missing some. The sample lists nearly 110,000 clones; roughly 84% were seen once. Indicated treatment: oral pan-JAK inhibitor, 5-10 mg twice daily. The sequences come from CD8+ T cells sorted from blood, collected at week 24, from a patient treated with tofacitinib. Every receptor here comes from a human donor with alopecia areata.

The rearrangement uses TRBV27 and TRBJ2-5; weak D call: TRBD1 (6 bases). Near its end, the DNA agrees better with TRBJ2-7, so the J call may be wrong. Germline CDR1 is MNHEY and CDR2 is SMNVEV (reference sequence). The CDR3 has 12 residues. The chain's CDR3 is CASRFRGNEQYF. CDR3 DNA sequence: TGTGCCAGCAGGTTCAGGGGAAACGAGCAGTACTTC.

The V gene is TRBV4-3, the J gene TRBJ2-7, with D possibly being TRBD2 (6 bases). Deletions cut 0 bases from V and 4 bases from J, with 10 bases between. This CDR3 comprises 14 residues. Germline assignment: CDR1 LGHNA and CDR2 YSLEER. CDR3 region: CASSQERGEYEQYF. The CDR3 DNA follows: TGCGCCAGCAGCCAAGAACGCGGGGAGTACGAGCAGTACTTC.

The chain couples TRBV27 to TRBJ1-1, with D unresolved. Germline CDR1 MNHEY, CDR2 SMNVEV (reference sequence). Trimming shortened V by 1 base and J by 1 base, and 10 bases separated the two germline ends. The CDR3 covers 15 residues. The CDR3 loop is CASSLLAVQNTEAFF. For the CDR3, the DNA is TGTGCCAGCAGTTTATTGGCAGTCCAGAACACTGAAGCTTTCTTT.

CDR3: CAWSVRWRYNSPLHF. The CDR3 DNA reads TGTGCCTGGAGTGTACGTTGGCGCTATAATTCACCCCTCCACTTT. V usage is TRBV30 and J usage is TRBJ1-6; D is undetermined. The CDR3 is 15 residues long. Germline CDR1 and CDR2: GTSNPN and SVGIG (reference sequence). V gave up 0 bases and J gave up 3 bases, with 9 bases separating them.

The CDR3 reads CASSPIGQGPGYTF. The CDR3 DNA follows: TGTGCCAGCAGCCCTATCGGACAGGGCCCTGGCTACACCTTC. The chain is built from TRBV7-2 and TRBJ1-2; 8 nucleotides match TRBD1. V shed 5 bases and J 7 bases; nucleotides not matched to a gene: 9. CDR1 and CDR2 from the germline V gene are SGHTA and FQGNSA. The CDR3 sequence is 14 residues long.

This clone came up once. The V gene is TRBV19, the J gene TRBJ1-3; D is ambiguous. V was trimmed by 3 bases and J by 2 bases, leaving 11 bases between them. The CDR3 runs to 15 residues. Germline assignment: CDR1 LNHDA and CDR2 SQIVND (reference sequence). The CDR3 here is CASSITANPGNTIYF. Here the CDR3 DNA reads TGTGCCAGTAGTATCACAGCCAATCCTGGAAACACCATATATTTT.

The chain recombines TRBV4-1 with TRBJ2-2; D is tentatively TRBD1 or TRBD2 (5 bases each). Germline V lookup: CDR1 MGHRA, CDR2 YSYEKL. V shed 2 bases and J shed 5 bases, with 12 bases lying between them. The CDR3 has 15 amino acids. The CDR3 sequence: CASSQLGEMTGELFF. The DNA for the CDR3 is TGCGCCAGCAGCCAATTGGGGGAGATGACCGGGGAGCTGTTTTTT.

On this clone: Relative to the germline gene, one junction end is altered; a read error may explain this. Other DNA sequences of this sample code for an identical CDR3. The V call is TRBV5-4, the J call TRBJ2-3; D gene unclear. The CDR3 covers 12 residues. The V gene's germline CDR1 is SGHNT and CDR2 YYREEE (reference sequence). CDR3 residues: CASSFHTDTQYF. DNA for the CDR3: TGCGCCAGCAGCTTTCATACAGATACGCAGTATTTT.

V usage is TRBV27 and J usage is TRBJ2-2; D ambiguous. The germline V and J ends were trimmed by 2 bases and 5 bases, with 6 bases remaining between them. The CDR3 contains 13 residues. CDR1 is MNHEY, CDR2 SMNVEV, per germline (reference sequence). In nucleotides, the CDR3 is TGTGCCAGCAGTTTAGCCCTTACCGGGGAGCTGTTTTTT. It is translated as CASSLALTGELFF.

CDR3: CAISESGDRGTEAFF. CDR3 nucleotides: TGTGCCATCAGTGAGTCTGGGGACAGGGGCACTGAAGCTTTCTTT. The genes are TRBV10-3 and TRBJ1-1, with TRBD1 matching 10 bases. The trim removed 0 bases at V and 4 bases at J, leaving 2 bases unmatched. Germline CDR1 and CDR2: ENHRY and SYGVKD. CDR3 length equals 15 residues.

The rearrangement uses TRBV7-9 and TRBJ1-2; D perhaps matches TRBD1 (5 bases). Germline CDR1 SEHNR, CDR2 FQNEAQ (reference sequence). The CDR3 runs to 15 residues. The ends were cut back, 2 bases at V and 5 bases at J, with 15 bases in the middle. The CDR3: CASSLRGTDAYGYTF. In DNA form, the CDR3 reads TGTGCCAGCAGCTTACGCGGGACCGATGCATATGGCTACACCTTC.

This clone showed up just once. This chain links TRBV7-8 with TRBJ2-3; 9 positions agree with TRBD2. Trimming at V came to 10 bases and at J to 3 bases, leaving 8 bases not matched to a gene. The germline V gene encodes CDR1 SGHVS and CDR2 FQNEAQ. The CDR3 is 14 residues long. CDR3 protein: CATQGLAGTDTQYF. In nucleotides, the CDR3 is TGTGCCACCCAGGGGCTAGCGGGGACAGATACGCAGTATTTT.

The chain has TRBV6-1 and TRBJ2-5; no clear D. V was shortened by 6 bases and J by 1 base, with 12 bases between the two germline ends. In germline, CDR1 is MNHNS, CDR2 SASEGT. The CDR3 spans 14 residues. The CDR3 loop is CASRGYSFQETQYF. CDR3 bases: TGTGCCAGCAGAGGTTACAGCTTCCAAGAGACCCAGTACTTC.

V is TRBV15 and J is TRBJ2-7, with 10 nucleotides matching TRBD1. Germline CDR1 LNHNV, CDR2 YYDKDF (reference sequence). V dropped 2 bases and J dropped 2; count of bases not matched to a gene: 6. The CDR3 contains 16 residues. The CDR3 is CATSRPTGQGAYEQYF. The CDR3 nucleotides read TGTGCCACCAGCAGACCCACCGGACAGGGGGCCTACGAGCAGTACTTC.

The CDR3 sequence is CASATRGLDTEAFF. CDR3 nucleotides: TGCGCCAGCGCAACGAGGGGGCTGGACACTGAAGCTTTCTTT. V and J are TRBV5-1 and TRBJ1-1, with 7 bases aligning to TRBD1. The CDR3 is 14 amino acids. V lost 7 bases, J lost 3 bases, and 9 bases stayed unmatched. The germline V gene has CDR1 SGHRS and CDR2 YFSETQ.

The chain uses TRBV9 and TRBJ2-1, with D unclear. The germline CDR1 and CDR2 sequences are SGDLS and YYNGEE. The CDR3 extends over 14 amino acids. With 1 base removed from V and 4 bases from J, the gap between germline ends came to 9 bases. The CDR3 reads CASSVSVTYNEQFF. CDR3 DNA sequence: TGTGCCAGCAGCGTATCGGTCACGTACAATGAGCAGTTCTTC.

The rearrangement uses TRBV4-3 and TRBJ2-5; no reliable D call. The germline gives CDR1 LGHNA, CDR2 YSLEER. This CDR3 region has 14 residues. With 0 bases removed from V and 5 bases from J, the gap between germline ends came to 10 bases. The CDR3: CASSQDRLGETQYF. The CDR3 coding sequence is TGCGCCAGCAGCCAAGATAGGCTGGGCGAGACCCAGTACTTC.

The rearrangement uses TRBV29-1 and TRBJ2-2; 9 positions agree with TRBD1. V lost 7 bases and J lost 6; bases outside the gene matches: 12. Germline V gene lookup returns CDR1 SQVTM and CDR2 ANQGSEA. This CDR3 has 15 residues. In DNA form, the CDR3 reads TGCAGCGCTGAGGACAGGGGCCCCGGCCCCGGGGAGCTGTTTTTT. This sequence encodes CSAEDRGPGPGELFF.

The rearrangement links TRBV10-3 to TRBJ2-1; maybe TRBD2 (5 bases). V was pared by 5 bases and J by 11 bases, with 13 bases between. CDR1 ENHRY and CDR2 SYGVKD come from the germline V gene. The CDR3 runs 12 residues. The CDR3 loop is CAISLEGSQQFF. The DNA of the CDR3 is TGTGCCATCAGTCTTGAGGGTTCGCAGCAGTTCTTC.

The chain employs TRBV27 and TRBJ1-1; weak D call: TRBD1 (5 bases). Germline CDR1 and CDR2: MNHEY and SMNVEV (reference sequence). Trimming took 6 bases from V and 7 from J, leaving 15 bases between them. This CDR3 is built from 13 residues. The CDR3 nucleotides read TGTGCCAGCAGCCGCCGGGCTGGGGGTGAAGCTTTCTTT. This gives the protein CASSRRAGGEAFF.

The CDR3 bases are TGTGCCTGGAGTGTACTGTTTGGGACCAACACTGAAGCTTTCTTT. As protein: CAWSVLFGTNTEAFF. This sequence joins TRBV30 and TRBJ1-1; a weak D match, TRBD1 (5 bases). CDR1 and CDR2 from the germline V gene are GTSNPN and SVGIG (reference sequence). Trimming left V 0 bases short and J 2 bases short, with 13 bases between. The length of the CDR3 is 15 residues.

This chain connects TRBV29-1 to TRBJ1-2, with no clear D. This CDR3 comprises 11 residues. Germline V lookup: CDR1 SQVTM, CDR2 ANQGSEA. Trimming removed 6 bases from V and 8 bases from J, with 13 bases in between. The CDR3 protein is CSVPVRGGYTF. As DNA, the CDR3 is TGCAGCGTCCCTGTCCGGGGAGGCTACACCTTC.